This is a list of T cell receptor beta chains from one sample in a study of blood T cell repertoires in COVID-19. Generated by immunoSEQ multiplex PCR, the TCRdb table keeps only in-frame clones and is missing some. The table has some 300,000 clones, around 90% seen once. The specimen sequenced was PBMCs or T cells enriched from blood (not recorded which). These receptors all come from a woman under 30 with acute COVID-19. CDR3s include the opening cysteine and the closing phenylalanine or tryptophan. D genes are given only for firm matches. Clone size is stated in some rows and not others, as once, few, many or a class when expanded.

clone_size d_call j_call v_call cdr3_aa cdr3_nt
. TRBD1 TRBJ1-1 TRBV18 CASSPPGQSEAFF TGTGCCAGCTCACCACCGGGACAGTCTGAAGCTTTCTTT
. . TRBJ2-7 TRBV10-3 CAIRLGAVDYEQYF TGTGCCATCAGGTTGGGGGCTGTAGACTACGAGCAGTACTTC
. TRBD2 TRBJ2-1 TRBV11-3 CASSLGLAGLSSYNEQFF TGTGCCAGCAGCTTAGGGCTAGCGGGACTTTCCTCCTACAATGAGCAGTTCTTC
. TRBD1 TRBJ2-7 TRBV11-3 CASSLTGQGWYEQYF TGTGCCAGCAGCTTAACGGGACAGGGTTGGTACGAGCAGTACTTC
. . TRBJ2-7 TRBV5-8 CAGSYSGSYEQYF TGTGCCGGCTCCTATAGCGGCTCCTACGAGCAGTACTTC
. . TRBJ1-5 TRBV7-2 CASSLQGGQPQHF TGTGCCAGCAGCTTACAGGGAGGTCAGCCCCAGCATTTT
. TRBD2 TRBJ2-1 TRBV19 CASRAGTHNEQFF TGTGCCAGTCGAGCGGGAACACACAATGAGCAGTTCTTC
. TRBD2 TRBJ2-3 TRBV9 CASSKAGDVTDTQYF TGTGCCAGCAGCAAAGCGGGAGATGTGACAGATACGCAGTATTTT
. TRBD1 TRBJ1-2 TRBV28 CASSSQGADGYTF TGTGCCAGCAGTTCACAGGGGGCGGATGGCTACACCTTC
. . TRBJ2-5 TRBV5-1 CASVESETQYF TGCGCCAGCGTTGAGAGCGAGACCCAGTACTTC
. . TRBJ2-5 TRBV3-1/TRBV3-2 CASSQDTAQETQYF TGTGCCAGCAGCCAAGATACTGCCCAAGAGACCCAGTACTTC
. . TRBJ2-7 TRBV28 CASSLVGGHEQYF TGTGCCAGCAGTTTAGTAGGGGGACACGAGCAGTACTTC
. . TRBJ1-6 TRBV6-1 CASSEVDRGNSPLHF TGTGCCAGCAGTGAAGTGGACAGAGGTAATTCACCCCTCCACTTT
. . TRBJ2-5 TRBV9 CASSAGTHQETQYF TGTGCCAGCAGCGCCGGGACACACCAAGAGACCCAGTACTTC
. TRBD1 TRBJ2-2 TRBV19 CASRTGSGGELFF TGTGCCAGCAGGACAGGGTCGGGCGGGGAGCTGTTTTTT
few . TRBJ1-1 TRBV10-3 CAISPEENTEAFF TGTGCCATCAGTCCCGAGGAGAACACTGAAGCTTTCTTT
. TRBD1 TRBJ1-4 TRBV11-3 CASLTGQGDEKLFF TGTGCCAGCCTAACGGGACAGGGCGATGAAAAACTGTTTTTT
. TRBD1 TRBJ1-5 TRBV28 CASSTHGTGRPQHF TGTGCCAGCAGTACCCACGGGACAGGGAGGCCCCAGCATTTT
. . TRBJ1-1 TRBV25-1 CASSEQQGETEAFF TGTGCCAGCAGTGAACAACAGGGTGAAACTGAAGCTTTCTTT
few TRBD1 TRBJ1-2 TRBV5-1 CASSLEGTGYYGYTF TGCGCCAGCAGCCTGGAGGGGACAGGGTACTATGGCTACACCTTC
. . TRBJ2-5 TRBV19 CASNGGEETQYF TGTGCCAGTAATGGAGGGGAAGAGACCCAGTACTTC
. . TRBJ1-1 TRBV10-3 CAISERFKDSEAFF TGTGCCATCAGTGAGCGCTTTAAGGACTCCGAAGCTTTCTTT
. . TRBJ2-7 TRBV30 CALTRDFISGPYEQYF TGTGCCCTAACCCGGGACTTTATTTCCGGACCTTACGAGCAGTACTTC
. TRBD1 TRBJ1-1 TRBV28 CASSTRQDRGTEAFF TGTGCCAGCAGTACACGACAGGACAGGGGGACTGAAGCTTTCTTT
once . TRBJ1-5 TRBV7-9 CASSLRRETSGNQPQHF TGTGCCAGCAGCTTACGGCGGGAGACCAGCGGCAATCAGCCCCAGCATTTT
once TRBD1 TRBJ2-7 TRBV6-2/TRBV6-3 CASSYGGTGSYEQYF TGTGCCAGCAGTTACGGGGGGACAGGGAGTTACGAGCAGTACTTC
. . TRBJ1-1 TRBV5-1 CASRRDTNTEAFF TGCGCCAGCAGAAGAGACACGAACACTGAAGCTTTCTTT
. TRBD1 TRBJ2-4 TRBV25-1 CASSTWTGLNIQYF TGTGCCAGCAGCACATGGACAGGGTTAAACATTCAGTACTTC
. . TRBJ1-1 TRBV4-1 CASSHMDRPLNTEAFF TGCGCCAGCAGCCACATGGACAGACCGTTGAACACTGAAGCTTTCTTT
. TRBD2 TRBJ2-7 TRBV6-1 CASSAAGDTEQYF TGTGCCAGCAGTGCAGCGGGAGATACCGAGCAGTACTTC
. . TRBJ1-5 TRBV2 CASSEGGRTYSNQPQHF TGTGCCAGCAGTGAAGGGGGGAGGACCTATAGCAATCAGCCCCAGCATTTT
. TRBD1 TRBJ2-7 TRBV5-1 CASSFTGASYEQYF TGCGCCAGCAGCTTTACAGGGGCGTCCTACGAGCAGTACTTC
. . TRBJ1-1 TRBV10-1 CASSASGFPRNTEAFF TGCGCCAGCAGTGCATCGGGGTTCCCACGGAACACTGAAGCTTTCTTT
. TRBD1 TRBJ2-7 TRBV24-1 CATSATGGAPYEQYF TGTGCCACCAGTGCCACAGGGGGCGCCCCCTACGAGCAGTACTTC
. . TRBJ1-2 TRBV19 CASSIGRDYGYTF TGTGCCAGTAGTATAGGGAGAGACTATGGCTACACCTTC
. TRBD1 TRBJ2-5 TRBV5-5 CASSGGQGHETQYF TGTGCCAGCAGTGGGGGACAGGGGCACGAGACCCAGTACTTC
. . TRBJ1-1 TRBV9 CASSVDPQKTEAFF TGTGCCAGCAGCGTAGATCCCCAGAAGACTGAAGCTTTCTTT
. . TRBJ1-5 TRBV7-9 CASSLDGGTRVNQPQHF TGTGCCAGCAGCTTAGATGGTGGGACAAGGGTCAATCAGCCCCAGCATTTT
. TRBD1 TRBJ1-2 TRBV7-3 CASSLGEGAIYGYTF TGTGCCAGCAGCCTAGGCGAGGGGGCGATCTATGGCTACACCTTC
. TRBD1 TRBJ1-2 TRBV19 CASSSWTGGHGYTF TGTGCCAGTAGTTCATGGACAGGGGGCCATGGCTACACCTTC
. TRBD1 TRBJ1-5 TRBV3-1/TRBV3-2 CATQQGGIGQPQHF TGTGCCACCCAACAGGGGGGTATCGGTCAGCCCCAGCATTTT
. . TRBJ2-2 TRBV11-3 CASSLGGSETGELFF TGTGCCAGCAGTTTGGGGGGATCGGAGACCGGGGAGCTGTTTTTT
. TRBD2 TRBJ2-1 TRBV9 CASSPGGGVNEQFF TGTGCCAGCAGCCCCGGTGGGGGGGTCAATGAGCAGTTCTTC
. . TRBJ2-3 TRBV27 CASSLSGTRGPDTQYF TGTGCCAGCAGTTTATCCGGGACTAGGGGGCCAGATACGCAGTATTTT
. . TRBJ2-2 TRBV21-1 CASKYRTGSTGELFF TGTGCCAGCAAGTATAGGACAGGGAGTACCGGGGAGCTGTTTTTT
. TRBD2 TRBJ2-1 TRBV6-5 CASRDTSGRTKEQFF TGTGCCAGCAGAGATACTAGCGGGAGGACAAAGGAGCAGTTCTTC
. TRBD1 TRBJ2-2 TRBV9 CASSVTGAAGELFF TGTGCCAGCAGCGTGACAGGGGCAGCCGGGGAGCTGTTTTTT
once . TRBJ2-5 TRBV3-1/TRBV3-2 CASSQVGGAETQYF TGTGCCAGCAGCCAAGTGGGCGGGGCGGAGACCCAGTACTTC
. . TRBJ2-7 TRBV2 CASRGLGRGDSYEQYF TGTGCCAGCAGGGGCCTAGGGCGCGGGGACTCCTACGAGCAGTACTTC
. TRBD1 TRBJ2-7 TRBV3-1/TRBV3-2 CASSQDLTGDYEQYF TGTGCCAGCAGCCAAGATTTAACAGGGGACTACGAGCAGTACTTC
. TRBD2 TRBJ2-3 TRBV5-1 CASSLSGSLGDTQYF TGCGCCAGCAGCTTGAGCGGGAGCCTGGGGGATACGCAGTATTTT
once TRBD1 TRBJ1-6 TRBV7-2 CASSWDRDSPLHF TGTGCCAGCAGCTGGGACAGGGATTCACCCCTCCACTTT
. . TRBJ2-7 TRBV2 CASTVGRGPYEQYF TGTGCCAGCACCGTCGGGCGGGGGCCCTACGAGCAGTACTTC
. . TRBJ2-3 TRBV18 CASSPPRTGRGTDTQYF TGTGCCAGCTCACCACCGAGGACAGGGAGGGGCACAGATACGCAGTATTTT
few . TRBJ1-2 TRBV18 CASSPPAGGGYTF TGTGCCAGCTCACCACCCGCCGGCGGGGGCTACACCTTC